The TCR beta chain under discussion was sequenced for a study of shared clonotypes between healthy human individuals. Study-level points and caveats: Clonotypes that were shared across a handful of donors made up roughly 5.2% of naive CD4 clonotypes.

In the naive CD8 group, cells lacked CD45RO and were positively selected for CCR7, so terminally differentiated effector memory CD45RA+ cells were left out. Sequencing was performed with immunoSEQ multiplex PCR; in TCRdb, only in-frame clones are kept and a portion is missing. The sample lists about 2 million clones; around 96% were seen once. The V and J ends lost 2 bases and 5 bases, in that order; junction bases with no gene match: 7. From germline, CDR1 is SGDLS and CDR2 YYNGEE. The CDR3 is 15 amino acids. Points on this clone: Its antigen is unknown.

The V and J genes are TRBV9 and TRBJ2-5, with 9 bases aligning to TRBD2. This TCR was recovered from a man between 18 and 35 years old in good health. What was sequenced was naive CD8+ T cells sorted from blood. DNA for the CDR3: TGTGCCAGCAGCGTGACTAGCGGTTGGGGGGAGACCCAGTACTTC. Protein sequence: CASSVTSGWGETQYF.